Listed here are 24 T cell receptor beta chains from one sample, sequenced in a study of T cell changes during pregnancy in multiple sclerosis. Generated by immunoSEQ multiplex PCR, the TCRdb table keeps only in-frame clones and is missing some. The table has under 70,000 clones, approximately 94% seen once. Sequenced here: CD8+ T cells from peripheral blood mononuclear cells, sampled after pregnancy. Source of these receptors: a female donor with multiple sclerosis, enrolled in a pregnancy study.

CDR3 DNA sequence: TGTGCCAGCAGTGCCTGGACTAGCGCCAGTAACACCGGGGAGCTGTTTTTT. Its translation: CASSAWTSASNTGELFF. J is TRBJ2-2 and V is TRBV6-1; 9 bases map to TRBD2. The CDR3 consists of 17 residues. CDR1 is MNHNS and CDR2 is SASEGT in the germline V gene. The V gene end was trimmed by 4 bases and the J gene end by 2 bases; junction bases not matched to a gene: 8.

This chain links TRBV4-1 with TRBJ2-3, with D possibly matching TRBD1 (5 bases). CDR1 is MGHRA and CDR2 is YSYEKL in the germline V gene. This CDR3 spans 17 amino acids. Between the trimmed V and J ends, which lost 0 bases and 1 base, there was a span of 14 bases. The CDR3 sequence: CASSQDGAAVGTDTQYF. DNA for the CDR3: TGCGCCAGCAGCCAAGATGGGGCAGCAGTGGGCACAGATACGCAGTATTTT.

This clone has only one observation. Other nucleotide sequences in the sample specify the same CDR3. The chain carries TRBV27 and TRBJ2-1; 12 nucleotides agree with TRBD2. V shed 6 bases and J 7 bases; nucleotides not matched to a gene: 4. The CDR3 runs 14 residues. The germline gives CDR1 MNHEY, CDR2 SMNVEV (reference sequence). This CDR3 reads CASSPGLAGNEQFF. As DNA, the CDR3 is TGTGCCAGCAGCCCCGGACTAGCGGGGAATGAGCAGTTCTTC.

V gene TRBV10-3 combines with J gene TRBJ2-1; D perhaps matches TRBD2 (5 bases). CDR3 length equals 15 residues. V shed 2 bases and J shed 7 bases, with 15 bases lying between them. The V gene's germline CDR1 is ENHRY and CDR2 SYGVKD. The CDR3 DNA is TGTGCCATCAGTGAGCCCCGGGAACAGACAAATGAGCAGTTCTTC. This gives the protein CAISEPREQTNEQFF.

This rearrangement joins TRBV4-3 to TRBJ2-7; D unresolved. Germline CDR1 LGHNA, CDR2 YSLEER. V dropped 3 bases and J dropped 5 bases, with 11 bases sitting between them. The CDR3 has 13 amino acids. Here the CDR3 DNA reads TGCGCCAGCAGCCACGTCAACTTCGACGAGCAGTACTTC. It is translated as CASSHVNFDEQYF.

CDR3 residues: CASSVVEWETQYF. The CDR3 bases are TGTGCCAGCAGCGTAGTAGAGTGGGAGACCCAGTACTTC. The J gene is TRBJ2-5, the V gene TRBV9; D ambiguous. Trimming stripped 0 bases from V and 5 bases from J, with 8 bases between. The CDR3 runs to 13 residues. CDR1 is SGDLS and CDR2 is YYNGEE in the germline V gene.

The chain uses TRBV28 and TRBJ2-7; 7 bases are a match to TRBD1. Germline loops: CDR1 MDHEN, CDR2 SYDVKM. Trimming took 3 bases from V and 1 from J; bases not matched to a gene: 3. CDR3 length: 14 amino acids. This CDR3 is CASSFPDRSYEQYF. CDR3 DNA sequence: TGTGCCAGCAGTTTCCCGGACAGGTCCTACGAGCAGTACTTC. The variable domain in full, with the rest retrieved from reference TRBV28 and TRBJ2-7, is DVKVTQSSRYLVKRTGEKVFLECVQDMDHENMFWYRQDPGLGLRLIYFSYDVKMKEKGDIPEGYSVSREKKERFSLILESASTNQTSMYLCASSFPDRSYEQYFGPGTRLTVT.

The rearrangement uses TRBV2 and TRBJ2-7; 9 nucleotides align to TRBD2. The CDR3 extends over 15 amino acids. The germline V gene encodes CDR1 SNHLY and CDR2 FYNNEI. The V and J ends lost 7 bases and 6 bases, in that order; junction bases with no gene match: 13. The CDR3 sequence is CASNSWREGLGEQYF. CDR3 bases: TGTGCCAGCAACTCCTGGCGGGAGGGCCTCGGCGAGCAGTACTTC.

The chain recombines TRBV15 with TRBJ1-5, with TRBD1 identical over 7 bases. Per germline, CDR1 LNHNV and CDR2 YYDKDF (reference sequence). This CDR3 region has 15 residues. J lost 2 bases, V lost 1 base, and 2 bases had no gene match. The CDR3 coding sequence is TGTGCCACCAGCAGAGGACAGGGCGGCAATCAGCCCCAGCATTTT. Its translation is CATSRGQGGNQPQHF. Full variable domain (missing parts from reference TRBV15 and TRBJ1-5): DAMVIQNPRYQVTQFGKPVTLSCSQTLNHNVMYWYQQKSSQAPKLLFHYYDKDFNNEADTPDNFQSRRPNTSFCFLDIRSPGLGDTAMYLCATSRGQGGNQPQHFGDGTRLSIL.

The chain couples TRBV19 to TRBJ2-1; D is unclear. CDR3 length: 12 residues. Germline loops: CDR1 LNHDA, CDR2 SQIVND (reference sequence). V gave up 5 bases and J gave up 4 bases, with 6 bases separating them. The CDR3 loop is CASSPSYNEQFF. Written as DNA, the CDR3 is TGTGCCAGTAGTCCCTCGTACAATGAGCAGTTCTTC.

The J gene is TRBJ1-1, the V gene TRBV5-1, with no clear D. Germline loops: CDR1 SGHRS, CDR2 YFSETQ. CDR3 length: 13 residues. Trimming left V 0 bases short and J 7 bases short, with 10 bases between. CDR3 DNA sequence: TGCGCCAGCAGCTTGGCCGACGGGTTTGAAGCTTTCTTT. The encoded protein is CASSLADGFEAFF.

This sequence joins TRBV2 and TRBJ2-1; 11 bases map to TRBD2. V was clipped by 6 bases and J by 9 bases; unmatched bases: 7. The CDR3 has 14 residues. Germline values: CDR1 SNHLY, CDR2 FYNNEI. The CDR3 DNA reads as TGTGCCAGCAGCCTAACTAGCGGGAGCGTTGAGCAGTTCTTC. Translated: CASSLTSGSVEQFF. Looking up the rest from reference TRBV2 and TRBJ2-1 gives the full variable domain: EPEVTQTPSHQVTQMGQEVILRCVPISNHLYFYWYRQILGQKVEFLVSFYNNEISEKSEIFDDQFSVERPDGSNFTLKIRSTKLEDSAMYFCASSLTSGSVEQFFGPGTRLTVL.

CDR3 protein: CASSQVPTSSYEQYF. The CDR3 DNA follows: TGTGCCAGCAGCCAAGTCCCTACTAGCTCCTACGAGCAGTACTTC. The rearrangement joins TRBV4-2 to TRBJ2-7, with D possibly matching TRBD2 (5 bases). V was shortened by 1 base and J by 0 bases, with 10 bases between the two germline ends. Germline V lookup: CDR1 LGHNA, CDR2 YNFKEQ. This CDR3 contains 15 residues.

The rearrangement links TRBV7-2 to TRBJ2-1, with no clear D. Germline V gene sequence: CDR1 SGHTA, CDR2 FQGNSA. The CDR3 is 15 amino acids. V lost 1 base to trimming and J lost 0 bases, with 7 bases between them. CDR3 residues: CASSLDFSSYNEQFF. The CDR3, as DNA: TGTGCCAGCAGCTTAGACTTTAGCTCCTACAATGAGCAGTTCTTC.

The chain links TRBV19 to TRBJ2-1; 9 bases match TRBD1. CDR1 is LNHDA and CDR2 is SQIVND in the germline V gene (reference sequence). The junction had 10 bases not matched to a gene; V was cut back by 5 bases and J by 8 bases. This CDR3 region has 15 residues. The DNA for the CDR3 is TGTGCCAGTAGTCTCCGGGACAGGGCTTACGATGAGCAGTTCTTC. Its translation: CASSLRDRAYDEQFF.

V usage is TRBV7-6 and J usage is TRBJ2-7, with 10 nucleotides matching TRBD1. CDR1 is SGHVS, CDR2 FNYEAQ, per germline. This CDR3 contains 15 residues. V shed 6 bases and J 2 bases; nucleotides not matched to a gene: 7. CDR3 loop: CASSTGQGSAYEQYF. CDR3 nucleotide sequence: TGTGCCAGCAGTACGGGACAGGGGTCAGCCTACGAGCAGTACTTC.

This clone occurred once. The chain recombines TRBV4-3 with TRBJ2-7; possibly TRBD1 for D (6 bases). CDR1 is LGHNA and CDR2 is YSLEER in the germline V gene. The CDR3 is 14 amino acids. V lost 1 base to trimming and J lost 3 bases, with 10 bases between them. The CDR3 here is CASSQGRGDYEQYF. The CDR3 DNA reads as TGCGCCAGCAGCCAAGGCAGGGGTGACTACGAGCAGTACTTC.

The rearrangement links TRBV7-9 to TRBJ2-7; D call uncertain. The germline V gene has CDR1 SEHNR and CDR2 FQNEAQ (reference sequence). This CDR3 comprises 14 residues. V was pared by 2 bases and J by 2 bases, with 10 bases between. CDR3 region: CASSLMTKPYEQYF. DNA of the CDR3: TGTGCCAGCAGCTTAATGACAAAACCCTACGAGCAGTACTTC.

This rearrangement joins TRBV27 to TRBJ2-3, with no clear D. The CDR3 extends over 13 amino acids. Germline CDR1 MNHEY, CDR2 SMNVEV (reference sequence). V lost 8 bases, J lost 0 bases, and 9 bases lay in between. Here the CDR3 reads CASSSPSTDTQYF. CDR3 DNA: TGTGCCAGCTCAAGCCCTAGCACAGATACGCAGTATTTT.

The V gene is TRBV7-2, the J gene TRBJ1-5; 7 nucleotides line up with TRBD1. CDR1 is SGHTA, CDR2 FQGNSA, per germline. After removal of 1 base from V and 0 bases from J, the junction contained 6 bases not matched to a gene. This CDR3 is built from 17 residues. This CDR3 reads CASSLGAGGRSNQPQHF. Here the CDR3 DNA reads TGTGCCAGCAGCTTAGGAGCAGGGGGACGTAGCAATCAGCCCCAGCATTTT.

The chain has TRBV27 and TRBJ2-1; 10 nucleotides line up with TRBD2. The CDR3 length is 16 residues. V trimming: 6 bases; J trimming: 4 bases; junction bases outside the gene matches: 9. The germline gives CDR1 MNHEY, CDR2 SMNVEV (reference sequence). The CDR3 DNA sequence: TGTGCCAGCAGACTCCTAGCGGGAGCGGAGTACAATGAGCAGTTCTTC. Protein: CASRLLAGAEYNEQFF.

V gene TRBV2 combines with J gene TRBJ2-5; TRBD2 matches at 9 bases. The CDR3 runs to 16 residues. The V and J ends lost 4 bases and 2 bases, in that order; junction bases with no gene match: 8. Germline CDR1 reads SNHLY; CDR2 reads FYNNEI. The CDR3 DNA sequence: TGTGCCAGCAGTGGGGCTAGCGGGAAAACTCAAGAGACCCAGTACTTC. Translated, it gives CASSGASGKTQETQYF.

CDR3 nucleotide sequence: TGTGCCAGCAGCCGATTAGGCGGCGAACCGTACCAAGAGACCCAGTACTTC. Its protein is CASSRLGGEPYQETQYF. This chain connects TRBV13 to TRBJ2-5; D unresolved. Germline V gene data show CDR1 as PRHDT and CDR2 as FYEKMQ (reference sequence). The CDR3 extends over 17 amino acids. V was cut by 5 bases and J by 0 bases, with 19 bases left in between.

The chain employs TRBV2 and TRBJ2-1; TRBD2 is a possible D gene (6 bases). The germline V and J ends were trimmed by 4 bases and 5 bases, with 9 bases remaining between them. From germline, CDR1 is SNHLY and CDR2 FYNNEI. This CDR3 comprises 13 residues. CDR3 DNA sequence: TGTGCCAGCAGTGTTTGGAGGGACAATGAGCAGTTCTTC. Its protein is CASSVWRDNEQFF.